Shown below are 5 T cell receptor beta chains from a single sample sequenced in a study of T cells in Graves' hyperthyroidism and ophthalmopathy. What was amplified from RNA transcripts were TCR beta CDR3 regions. The HTBI primer set served for first-round RT-PCR of the TCR CDR3. Each CDR3 protein is one row after TCRdb ran MiXCR on the multiplex PCR reads. Among about 590,000 distinct CDR3 sequences listed, more than 13% were seen once. The sequencing input was blood. These receptors came from a woman under 30 with Graves' ophthalmopathy.

J is TRBJ2-1 and V is TRBV6-2 or TRBV6-3, with D tentatively TRBD2 (6 bases). V lost 6 bases to trimming and J lost 1 base, with 16 bases between them. Per the germline V gene, CDR1 is MNHEY and CDR2 is SVGEGT. This CDR3 has 16 amino acids. CDR3 amino acids: CASSPGLLGSYNEQFF. CDR3 DNA: TGTGCCAGCAGCCCGGGACTCCTGGGATCCTACAATGAGCAGTTCTTC.

This clonotype occurred many times. The chain couples TRBV25-1 to TRBJ2-7, with 7 bases lining up with TRBD2. With 2 bases clipped from V and 0 bases from J, the junction kept 7 bases outside the gene matches. Germline CDR1 is MGHDK and CDR2 is SYGVNS. The CDR3 runs to 16 residues. CDR3: CASSEMGLAASYEQYF. The CDR3 nucleotides are TGTGCCAGCAGTGAAATGGGGCTAGCGGCCTCCTACGAGCAGTACTTC.

The rearrangement joins TRBV7-9 to TRBJ1-6; D gene unclear. V gave up 2 bases and J gave up 10 bases, with 18 bases separating them. Germline lookup yields CDR1 SEHNR and CDR2 FQNEAQ (reference sequence). CDR3 size: 16 residues. CDR3 DNA sequence: TGTGCCAGCAGCTTAATTTCTTCGGGCTTGGCCTCACCCCTCCACTTT. It encodes CASSLISSGLASPLHF.

The V call is TRBV10-3, the J call TRBJ2-1; 16 bases are a match to TRBD2. Germline CDR1 ENHRY, CDR2 SYGVKD. This CDR3 is 17 amino acids long. V trimming: 8 bases; J trimming: 8 bases; junction bases outside the gene matches: 12. CDR3 coding DNA: TGTGCCATCGCCCCCGGGACTAGCGGGAGGGGCGGGGATGAGCAGTTCTTC. Its translation is CAIAPGTSGRGGDEQFF.

This chain links TRBV27 with TRBJ1-5; D is possibly TRBD1 (5 bases). V dropped 2 bases and J dropped 7 bases, with 24 bases sitting between them. CDR1 and CDR2 from the germline V gene are MNHEY and SMNVEV (reference sequence). The CDR3 length is 18 residues. The CDR3 DNA reads TGTGCCAGCAGTTTAGAGATCCCTAGGCAGGGATTTGGGCAGCCCCAGCATTTT. This gives the protein CASSLEIPRQGFGQPQHF.